This T cell receptor beta chain was sequenced during a study of human CD8 memory T cell subsets. Germline V gives CDR1 SGHNT, CDR2 YYREEE (reference sequence). The CDR3 covers 16 residues. Overall study findings and caveats: Among T cells, stem-like memory and precursor exhausted subsets showed similarly high diversity, unlike effector memory cells.

UMI-labeled 5' RACE was used to make TCR beta libraries. TCRdb processed the 5' RACE reads again and assigns one entry to each CDR3 protein, with no DNA. The sample data list about 5,500 distinct CDR3 sequences. The authors obtained RNA from duplicate vials, each holding around 150,000 sorted CD8+ T cells, for every subset. On this clonotype itself: The target antigen is unknown.

The receptor comes from a human donor in good health. The sequencing sample was made of CD8+ T cells from PBMCs. This sequence joins TRBV5-4 and TRBJ2-3; checking the TCRdb D call of TRBD2 is not possible without DNA. The CDR3: CASSVLAGLSTDTQYF.